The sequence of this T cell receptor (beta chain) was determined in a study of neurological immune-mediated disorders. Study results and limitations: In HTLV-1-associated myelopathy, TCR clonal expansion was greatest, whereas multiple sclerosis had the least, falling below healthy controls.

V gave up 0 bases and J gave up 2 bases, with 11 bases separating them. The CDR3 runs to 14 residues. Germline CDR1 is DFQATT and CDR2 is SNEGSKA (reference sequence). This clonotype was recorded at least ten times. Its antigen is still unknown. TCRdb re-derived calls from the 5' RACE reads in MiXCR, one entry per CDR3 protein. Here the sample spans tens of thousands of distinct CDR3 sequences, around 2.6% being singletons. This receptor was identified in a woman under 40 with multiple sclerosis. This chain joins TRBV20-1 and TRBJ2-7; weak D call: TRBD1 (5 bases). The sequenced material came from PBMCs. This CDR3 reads CSARDQGVTYEQYF. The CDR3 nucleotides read TGCAGTGCTAGAGATCAAGGGGTAACCTACGAGCAGTACTTC.